The sequence of this T cell receptor (beta chain) was determined in a study of shared clonotypes between healthy human individuals. Repertoires were generated with immunoSEQ multiplex PCR, while TCRdb's copy carries only in-frame clones and drops some. Of 90,000 to 100,000 clones detected, 40% to 55% appear once; the ten largest clones hold about 16%. This CDR3 has 16 amino acids. Germline CDR1 and CDR2: MDHEN and SYDVKM. On this clone: The likely explanation is a read error, given a far larger clone one base away.

The TCR comes from a woman in her forties in good health. Some clones in this sample may be carry-over from other donors' samples. The material sequenced was PBMCs. The V gene is TRBV28, the J gene TRBJ1-5; D is perhaps TRBD1 (5 bases). DNA for the CDR3: TGTGCCAGCAGTTACTACAGGAGGGTTGGCAATCAGCCCCGGCATTTT. Translation gives CASSYYRRVGNQPRHF.